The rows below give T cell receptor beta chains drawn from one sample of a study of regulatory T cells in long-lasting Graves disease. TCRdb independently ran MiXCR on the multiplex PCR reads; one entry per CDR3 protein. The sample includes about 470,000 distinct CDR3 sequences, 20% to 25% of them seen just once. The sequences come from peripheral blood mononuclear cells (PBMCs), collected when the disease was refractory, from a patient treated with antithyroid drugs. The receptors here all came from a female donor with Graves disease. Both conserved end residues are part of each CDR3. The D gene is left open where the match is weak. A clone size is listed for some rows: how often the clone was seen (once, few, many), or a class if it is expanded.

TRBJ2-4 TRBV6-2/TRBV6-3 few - TGTGCCACTCGACTTGGAGGGGCGGGTGCCAAAAACATTCAGTACTTC CATRLGGAGAKNIQYF
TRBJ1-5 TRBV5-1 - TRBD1 TGCGCCGGAAGAAAAAGACAGGGGGCTCAGCCCCAGCATTTT CAGRKRQGAQPQHF
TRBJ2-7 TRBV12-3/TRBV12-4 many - TGTGCCAGCAGTTTTTCGGGCAGGCGCTCCTACGAGCAGTACTTC CASSFSGRRSYEQYF
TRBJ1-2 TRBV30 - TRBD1 TGTGCCTGGAGTGTAGGGGGACAGGGTGTCTATGGCTACACCTTC CAWSVGGQGVYGYTF
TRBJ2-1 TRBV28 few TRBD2 TGTGCCAGCAGTTTAGGAGGAGCGGGAGCATACAATGAGCAGTTCTTC CASSLGGAGAYNEQFF
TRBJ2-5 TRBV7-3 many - TGTGCCAGCAGCTTAACTCCCCAAGAGACCCAGTACTTC CASSLTPQETQYF
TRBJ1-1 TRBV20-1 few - TGCAGTGCTACCTCGGTGAACACTGAAGCTTTCTTT CSATSVNTEAFF
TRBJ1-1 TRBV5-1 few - TGCGCCAGCAGCCTAGGGGTATCTAACACTGAAGCTTTCTTT CASSLGVSNTEAFF
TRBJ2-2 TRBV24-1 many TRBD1 TGTGCCACCAGTGATTGGGGACAGGGAAATACCGGGGAGCTGTTTTTT CATSDWGQGNTGELFF
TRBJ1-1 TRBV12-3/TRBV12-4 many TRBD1 TGTGCCAGCAGTACCAGACAGGGGTTGGACACTGAAGCTTTCTTT CASSTRQGLDTEAFF
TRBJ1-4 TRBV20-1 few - TGCAGTGCTAGGAGGGGAGGATTTGAAAAACTGTTTTTT CSARRGGFEKLFF
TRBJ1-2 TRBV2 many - TGTGCCAGCAGTGAAGATATGGTAGCGCGGTATGGCTACACCTTC CASSEDMVARYGYTF
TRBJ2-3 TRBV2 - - TGTGCCAGCGGTCAGGGATTAACGACAGATACGCAGTATTTT CASGQGLTTDTQYF
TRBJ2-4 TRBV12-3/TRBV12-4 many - TGTGCCAGCAGTTTAAGCGCGGCGTCTCAGTACTTC CASSLSAASQYF
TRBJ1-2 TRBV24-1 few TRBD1 TGTGCCACCAGTGACAGTGGACAGGGTTACCCACGCAACTACACCTTC CATSDSGQGYPRNYTF
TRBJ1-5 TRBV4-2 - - TGTGCCAGCAGCCAAGATCGTCCTTATAGCAATCAGCCCCAGCATTTT CASSQDRPYSNQPQHF
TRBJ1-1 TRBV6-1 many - TGTGCCGCCAGCAGTGGTGATCGTCTCACTGAAGCTTTCTTT CAASSGDRLTEAFF
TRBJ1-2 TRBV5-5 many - TGTGCCAGCAGCTTGTGGGTGGACGGTAACTATGGCTACACCTTC CASSLWVDGNYGYTF
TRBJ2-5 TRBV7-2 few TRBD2 TGTGCCAGCAGCTTCCAAGCGGGAGGGGAGGAGACCCAGTACTTC CASSFQAGGEETQYF
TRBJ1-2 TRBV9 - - TGTGCCAGCAGCGGCTCCGGGATCTATGGCTACACTTTC CASSGSGIYGYTF